A single sample gave rise to the 21 T cell receptor beta chains below, sequenced in a study of cytomegalovirus exposure and HLA in healthy donors. Primers: 60 Vbeta forward and 13 Jbeta reverse. Sequencing was performed with immunoSEQ multiplex PCR; in TCRdb, only in-frame clones are kept and a portion is missing. The sample includes fewer than 130,000 clones, less than 75% of them seen just once. The sequenced sample was PBMCs. These receptors originate from a man aged 35-49 years in good health and CMV-seropositive.

This rearrangement joins TRBV29-1 to TRBJ1-1; the D gene is possibly TRBD1 (5 bases). The germline V gene has CDR1 SQVTM and CDR2 ANQGSEA. Trimming took 7 bases from V and 1 from J, leaving 10 bases between them. The CDR3 spans 12 residues. CDR3 sequence (DNA): TGCAGCGACCTGACAGAGAACACTGAAGCTTTCTTT. Translated: CSDLTENTEAFF.

The V call is TRBV5-1, the J call TRBJ2-3; 9 bases match TRBD2. The CDR3 sequence is 17 residues long. Germline loops: CDR1 SGHRS, CDR2 YFSETQ. Losses at the gene ends were 3 bases for V and 1 base for J; bases not matched to a gene: 9. The CDR3 nucleotides are TGCGCCAGCAGCTCGGATGGACTAGCGTATGGCACAGATACGCAGTATTTT. This codes for CASSSDGLAYGTDTQYF.

The genes are TRBV15 and TRBJ1-4; D is unresolved. CDR3 length: 16 residues. CDR1 and CDR2 (germline): LNHNV, YYDKDF (reference sequence). Trimming stripped 3 bases from V and 0 bases from J, with 11 bases between. The CDR3 sequence is CATSSPGDATNEKLFF. The CDR3 region has the DNA TGTGCCACCAGCAGCCCCGGGGATGCAACTAATGAAAAACTGTTTTTT.

The chain couples TRBV2 to TRBJ2-2; 7 nucleotides align to TRBD2. The V gene's germline CDR1 is SNHLY and CDR2 FYNNEI. Losses at the gene ends were 10 bases for V and 5 bases for J; bases not matched to a gene: 10. The CDR3 totals 14 residues. CDR3 DNA: TGTGCCACCCACCGGGAGGCAGGGACCGGGGAGCTGTTTTTT. Translated, it gives CATHREAGTGELFF.

The chain uses TRBV6-5 and TRBJ2-7; TRBD1 matches 7 bases. V shed 3 bases and J 0 bases; nucleotides not matched to a gene: 5. Germline CDR1 and CDR2: MNHEY and SVGAGI. The length of the CDR3 is 15 residues. The chain's CDR3 is CASSYGAGGSYEQYF. CDR3 DNA: TGTGCCAGCAGTTATGGGGCAGGGGGCTCCTACGAGCAGTACTTC.

This chain uses TRBV19 with TRBJ1-2; D is unclear. The CDR3 loop spans 14 amino acids. The V end was cut by 3 bases, the J end by 2 bases, with 10 bases between. Germline V gene data show CDR1 as LNHDA and CDR2 as SQIVND (reference sequence). The DNA of the CDR3 is TGTGCCAGTAGTATCCCCCCGGTGAACTATGGCTACACCTTC. Its protein product is CASSIPPVNYGYTF.

V usage is TRBV30 and J usage is TRBJ2-5, with TRBD1 as a possible D gene (7 bases). This CDR3 is 15 amino acids long. Germline loops: CDR1 GTSNPN, CDR2 SVGIG (reference sequence). The ends were cut back, 2 bases at V and 4 bases at J, with 17 bases in the middle. CDR3 DNA sequence: TGTGCCTGGAGTTCGAGGCCCCAGGGGGGAGAGACCCAGTACTTC. Protein product: CAWSSRPQGGETQYF.

The chain joins TRBV13 to TRBJ2-2; the match to TRBD2 covers 13 bases. CDR3 length: 17 residues. The V gene end was trimmed by 5 bases and the J gene end by 7 bases; junction bases not matched to a gene: 10. CDR1 PRHDT and CDR2 FYEKMQ come from the germline V gene (reference sequence). The CDR3 sequence is CASSPWTSGSQGGELFF. Written as DNA, the CDR3 is TGTGCCAGCAGCCCGTGGACTAGCGGGAGCCAAGGCGGGGAGCTGTTTTTT.

There are many counts of this clone. The chain employs TRBV4-1 and TRBJ2-3; 11 bases are a match to TRBD2. CDR1 is MGHRA, CDR2 YSYEKL, per germline. The length of the CDR3 is 17 residues. The J segment lost 5 bases and the V segment lost 3 bases, leaving 10 bases of the junction unmatched. The CDR3 coding sequence is TGCGCCAGCAGCCAGGTCGATATGGGACTAGCGGTAGATACGCAGTATTTT. Translating gives CASSQVDMGLAVDTQYF.

The chain has TRBV2 and TRBJ2-7; possible D gene TRBD2, 6 bases. The CDR3 is made up of 18 amino acids. Trimming took 0 bases from V and 3 from J, leaving 21 bases between them. Germline V lookup: CDR1 SNHLY, CDR2 FYNNEI. The CDR3 region has the DNA TGTGCCAGCAGTGAAGCCCAACACCGGGACTTCCTTTTCTACGAGCAGTACTTC. Its protein is CASSEAQHRDFLFYEQYF.

This clone was seen a few times. This chain connects TRBV30 to TRBJ2-7; 7 bases map to TRBD1. CDR3 size: 16 residues. Germline V gene data show CDR1 as GTSNPN and CDR2 as SVGIG (reference sequence). Germline trimming cut 0 bases from V and 5 bases from J; bases unmatched to any gene: 13. The CDR3: CAWSVKFRAGGDEQYF. Written as DNA, the CDR3 is TGTGCCTGGAGTGTAAAGTTTCGGGCAGGGGGAGACGAGCAGTACTTC.

The V gene is TRBV6-1, the J gene TRBJ1-5; 8 nucleotides line up with TRBD1. V was pared by 7 bases and J by 4 bases, with 6 bases of the junction left unmatched. Germline V gene lookup returns CDR1 MNHNS and CDR2 SASEGT. The CDR3 runs to 14 residues. Here the CDR3 reads CASTGQALNQPQHF. In DNA, the CDR3 is TGTGCCAGCACGGGACAGGCGCTTAATCAGCCCCAGCATTTT.

This clone was seen a few times. Other nucleotide sequences in the sample specify the same CDR3. The chain couples TRBV19 to TRBJ1-5, with D tentatively TRBD1 (6 bases). This CDR3 comprises 13 residues. Per the germline V gene, CDR1 is LNHDA and CDR2 is SQIVND (reference sequence). With 6 bases removed from V and 4 bases from J, the gap between germline ends came to 10 bases. CDR3 DNA sequence: TGTGCCAGTAGCCTACAGGGTAATCAGCCCCAGCATTTT. It is translated as CASSLQGNQPQHF.

Here the CDR3 reads CASSLDRDLEAFF. The CDR3 DNA is TGTGCCAGCAGCTTGGACAGGGACCTTGAAGCTTTCTTT. V usage is TRBV5-8 and J usage is TRBJ1-1, with D possibly being TRBD1 (6 bases). CDR3 length: 13 amino acids. The V gene's germline CDR1 is SGHTS and CDR2 YDEGEE. V lost 0 bases and J lost 7, with 10 bases in between.

This clone showed up just a few times. The chain joins TRBV30 to TRBJ1-1; D is ambiguous. Trimming took 0 bases from V and 6 from J, leaving 8 bases between them. Germline loops: CDR1 GTSNPN, CDR2 SVGIG (reference sequence). The CDR3 covers 12 residues. CDR3 sequence (DNA): TGTGCCTGGAGTGTGGTACGGGCTGAAGCTTTCTTT. The encoded protein is CAWSVVRAEAFF.

The chain has TRBV4-1 and TRBJ2-1; 10 positions agree with TRBD2. Germline assignment: CDR1 MGHRA and CDR2 YSYEKL. The V segment lost 4 bases and the J segment 6 bases; nucleotides outside the gene matches: 12. CDR3 size: 17 residues. CDR3 protein: CASSPERASGSVNEQFF. In nucleotides, the CDR3 is TGCGCCAGCAGCCCGGAGAGGGCTAGCGGGAGTGTCAATGAGCAGTTCTTC.

This chain joins TRBV30 and TRBJ1-2; 8 positions match TRBD1. The V gene end was trimmed by 5 bases and the J gene end by 8 bases; junction bases not matched to a gene: 10. Germline-derived CDR1 and CDR2 are GTSNPN and SVGIG (reference sequence). This CDR3 has 13 amino acids. CDR3 coding DNA: TGTGCCTGGGAGGACAGGGAATGGATGGGCTACACCTTC. It is translated as CAWEDREWMGYTF. The variable domain in full, with the rest retrieved from reference TRBV30 and TRBJ1-2, is SQTIHQWPATLVQPVGSPLSLECTVEGTSNPNLYWYRQAAGRGLQLLFYSVGIGQISSEVPQNLSASRPQDRQFILSSKKLLLSDSGFYLCAWEDREWMGYTFGSGTRLTVV.

V and J are TRBV15 and TRBJ2-1; TRBD2 matches at 10 bases. Trimming at V came to 8 bases and at J to 8 bases, leaving 9 bases not matched to a gene. The CDR3 covers 14 residues. CDR1 is LNHNV, CDR2 YYDKDF, per germline (reference sequence). The CDR3 spells CATLGLAGDHEQFF. DNA for the CDR3: TGTGCCACCCTCGGCCTAGCGGGAGATCATGAGCAGTTCTTC.

The chain links TRBV6-1 to TRBJ2-3; 9 bases agree with TRBD2. Germline V gene lookup returns CDR1 MNHNS and CDR2 SASEGT. The CDR3 has 14 residues. Trimming cost V 7 bases and J 3 bases; bases outside gene matches: 5. CDR3: CASKPGLATDTQYF. CDR3 in DNA: TGTGCCAGCAAACCCGGACTAGCGACAGATACGCAGTATTTT.

The CDR3 nucleotides are TGTGCCAGCAGCTTAGTAAGCGGGAGAGAGACCCAGTACTTC. It specifies CASSLVSGRETQYF. The V gene is TRBV7-2, the J gene TRBJ2-5; 8 bases align to TRBD2. The CDR3 totals 14 residues. The germline V gene encodes CDR1 SGHTA and CDR2 FQGNSA. After removal of 1 base from V and 4 bases from J, the junction contained 2 bases not matched to a gene.

This rearrangement joins TRBV5-4 to TRBJ2-1, with TRBD2 matching over 9 bases. With V trimmed by 10 bases and J by 6 bases, 11 bases remained unmatched. Looked up from germline, CDR1 is SGHNT and CDR2 is YYREEE (reference sequence). The CDR3 has 14 residues. This CDR3 is CACGVVAGVNEQFF. CDR3 coding DNA: TGTGCCTGCGGGGTGGTAGCGGGAGTCAATGAGCAGTTCTTC.